This T cell receptor beta chain was retrieved from a study of T cell responses to AZD1222 COVID-19 vaccine. Study outcomes and limitations: Spike-wide coverage was observed for vaccine-associated CD4 TCRs, with dominant responses at 160-218 and 743-854. Following two doses of AZD1222, Spike-specific TCR breadth and depth rose.

The assay was immunoSEQ multiplex PCR, and TCRdb's table has in-frame clones only and misses some. Among roughly 80,000 clones, about nine tenths were seen once, and the ten largest hold 5.4%. As for this clone: What it binds is unknown.

V was pared by 1 base and J by 4 bases, with 11 bases between. Germline V CDR1 and CDR2: SGHTA, FQGNSA. This CDR3 contains 14 residues. The chain links TRBV7-2 to TRBJ2-7, with D perhaps matching TRBD2 (5 bases). The sequenced sample was peripheral blood, obtained 28 days after the second AZD1222 dose. This clonotype was sampled from an adult who received the AZD1222 COVID-19 vaccine. CDR3 coding DNA: TGTGCCAGCAGCTTAGGTACGGGGTCGTACGAGCAGTACTTC. Protein: CASSLGTGSYEQYF.